This T cell receptor (beta chain) is from a study of blood T cells in healthy people across ages. The CDR3 is 16 amino acids. CDR1 is SGDLS, CDR2 YYNGEE, per germline. Of note for this clonotype: A junction end diverges from the germline sequence, so it may reflect a read error.

A sample-barcoded 5' primer and a J-beta primer mix were used in a second PCR of about 7 to 12 cycles. TCRdb re-called the 5' RACE reads with MiXCR, one entry per CDR3 protein. The sample has 1,800,000 or so distinct CDR3 sequences, more than 35% seen once. Sequenced material: blood. The chain has TRBV9 and TRBJ2-3, with D perhaps matching TRBD1 (6 bases). The TCR sequence derives from a human donor in good health. CDR3 bases: TGTACCAGCAGCGTAGCGCCCCAGGGGTTCCCAGATACGCAGTATTTT. Translation gives CTSSVAPQGFPDTQYF.